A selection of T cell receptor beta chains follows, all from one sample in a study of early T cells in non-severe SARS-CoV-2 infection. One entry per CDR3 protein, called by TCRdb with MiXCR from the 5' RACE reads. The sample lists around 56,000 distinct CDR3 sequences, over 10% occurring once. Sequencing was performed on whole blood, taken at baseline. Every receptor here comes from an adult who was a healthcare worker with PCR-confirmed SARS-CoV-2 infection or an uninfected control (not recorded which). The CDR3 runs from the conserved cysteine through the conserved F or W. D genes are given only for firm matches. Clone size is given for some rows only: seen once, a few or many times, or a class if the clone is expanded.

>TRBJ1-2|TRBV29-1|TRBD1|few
TGCAGCGGACAGGGAGTAATTGATGGCTACACCTTC
CSGQGVIDGYTF
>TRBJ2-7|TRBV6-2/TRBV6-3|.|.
TGTGCCAGCACCAGGGTCCCGGGGGCCTACGAGCAGTACTTC
CASTRVPGAYEQYF
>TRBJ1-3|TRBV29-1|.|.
TGCAGCGTTGAAGATGCCCAGGGCGGAAACACCATATATTTT
CSVEDAQGGNTIYF
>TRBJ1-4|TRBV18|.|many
TGTGCCAGCTCACCAAACGGTGCAACTAATGAAAAACTGTTTTTT
CASSPNGATNEKLFF
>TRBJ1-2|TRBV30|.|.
TGTGCCTGCCGACAGGCGCGGGGTAACTATGGCTACACCTTC
CACRQARGNYGYTF
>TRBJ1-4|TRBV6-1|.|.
TGTGCCAGCAGTACAAGCGGTCTCGCTAATGAAAAACTGTTTTTT
CASSTSGLANEKLFF
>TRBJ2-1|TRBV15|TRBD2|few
TGTGCCACCAGCAGAGTTCCAGCGGGAGATGAGCAGTTCTTC
CATSRVPAGDEQFF
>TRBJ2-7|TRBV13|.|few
TGTGCCAGCAGCCAGGCGAACTTTCGTTACGAGCAGTACTTC
CASSQANFRYEQYF
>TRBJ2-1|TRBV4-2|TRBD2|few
TGTGCCAGCAGCCGAACGGGACTAGCGGGAAGTGCCTACAATGAGCAGTTCTTC
CASSRTGLAGSAYNEQFF
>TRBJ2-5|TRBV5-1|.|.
TGCGCCAGCAGCTTGCGGGGAAAAGAGACCCAGTACTTC
CASSLRGKETQYF
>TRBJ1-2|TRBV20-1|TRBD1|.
TGCAGTGCCCTGGACAGGGTGATTAACTATGGCTACACCTTC
CSALDRVINYGYTF
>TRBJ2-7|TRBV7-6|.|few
TGTGCCAGCAGCTTCCACATCTCCTACGAGCAGTACTTC
CASSFHISYEQYF
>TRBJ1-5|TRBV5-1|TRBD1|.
TGCGCCAGCAGCTCTGGACAGGATAATCAGCCCCAGCATTTT
CASSSGQDNQPQHF
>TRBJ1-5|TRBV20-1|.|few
TGCAGTGCTGTTACAGATAGCAATCAGCCCCAGCATTTT
CSAVTDSNQPQHF
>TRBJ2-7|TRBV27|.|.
TGTGCCAGCAGTTTCGGGCACCCCTACGAGCAGTACTTC
CASSFGHPYEQYF
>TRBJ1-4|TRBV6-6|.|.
TGTGCCAGCAAACAACAGGGATTTAATGAAAAACTGTTTTTT
CASKQQGFNEKLFF
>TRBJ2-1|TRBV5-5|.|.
TGTGCCAGCAGCTTGCCCGTGGCAGGCACCTACAATGAGCAGTTCTTC
CASSLPVAGTYNEQFF
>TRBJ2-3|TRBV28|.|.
TGTGCCAGCAGTTTCGCCCAGGTTGTCCCAGATACGCAGTATTTT
CASSFAQVVPDTQYF
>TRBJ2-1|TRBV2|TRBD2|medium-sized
TGTGCCAGCAGTTTTAGTGGACTAGCGGGAGTCTACAATGAGCAGTTCTTC
CASSFSGLAGVYNEQFF
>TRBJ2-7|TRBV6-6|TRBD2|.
TGTGCCAGCACCAGAGGTCCCGGACTAGCGGAGGGCGAGCAGTACTTC
CASTRGPGLAEGEQYF
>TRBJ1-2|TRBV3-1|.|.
TGTGCCAGCAGCGATTACCTTGGGACAACTCCTACTGATGGCTACACCTTC
CASSDYLGTTPTDGYTF
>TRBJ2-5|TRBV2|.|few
TGTGCCAGCAGTGATTTCGAGACCCAGTACTTC
CASSDFETQYF